The rows below give T cell receptor beta chains drawn from one sample of a study of monozygotic twins with inflammatory bowel disease. Following a re-call of the 5' RACE reads, TCRdb has one entry per CDR3 protein and lacks DNA. The sample totals some 190,000 distinct CDR3 sequences. The sequenced sample was blood. The receptors originated from a human donor with ulcerative colitis or Crohn's disease, or a healthy co-twin of an affected twin (not recorded which). CDR3s include the opening cysteine and the closing phenylalanine or tryptophan.

V gene	J gene	CDR3 protein
TRBV7-2	TRBJ2-1	CASSSRLAGGLGEQFF
TRBV7-2	TRBJ1-4	CASSLVNGPGNEKLFF
TRBV29-1	TRBJ2-3	CSVREGSSTDTQYF
TRBV5-4	TRBJ2-1	CASSLVLAPYNEQFF
TRBV6-2/TRBV6-3	TRBJ1-5	CASSDRSVQPQHF
TRBV7-9	TRBJ1-2	CASSFSVNYGYTF
TRBV7-2	TRBJ2-3	CASSISGSTDTQYF
TRBV5-6	TRBJ2-1	CASSPRLAASYNEQFF
TRBV5-4	TRBJ2-3	CASSFGLAGVQGSTDTQYF
TRBV27	TRBJ2-3	CASSLRRAKTDTQYF
TRBV5-1	TRBJ1-1	CASSLGRDRMNTEAFF
TRBV7-8	TRBJ1-5	CASSLEVGSNQPQHF
TRBV19	TRBJ2-2	CATSSGTNTGELFF
TRBV28	TRBJ2-2	CASTGGKVGELFF
TRBV7-9	TRBJ2-5	CASSLGPGKTQYF
TRBV5-1	TRBJ2-5	CASSPLRQGMETQYF
TRBV6-5	TRBJ1-1	CASSYSPGQGSTEAFF
TRBV29-1	TRBJ2-3	CSVAGSTSTDTQYF
TRBV6-5	TRBJ1-1	CASSPAGPEAFF
TRBV5-1	TRBJ2-5	CASSSGLGWGGETQYF
TRBV12-3/TRBV12-4	TRBJ2-5	CASTRTLQETQYF
TRBV4-3	TRBJ2-1	CASSPTRRESYNEQFF
TRBV7-7	TRBJ2-3	CASSPWGVGTDTQYF
TRBV7-8	TRBJ1-5	CASSLEEFVVNQPQHF
TRBV12-3/TRBV12-4	TRBJ1-5	CASSSYSEVQPQHF
TRBV6-2/TRBV6-3	TRBJ1-5	CASSYYLYGFRTDQPQHF
TRBV11-2	TRBJ2-5	CASSENREETQYF
TRBV18	TRBJ2-3	CASSHGTEFTDTQYF
TRBV15	TRBJ2-3	CATSIGQATDTQYF
TRBV6-5	TRBJ2-7	CASSYSQGASYEQYF
TRBV19	TRBJ2-3	CASGTGGRLAGTSDTQYF
TRBV3-1	TRBJ1-1	CASSQGLNTEAFF
TRBV30	TRBJ2-6	CAWSSGTGANVLTF
TRBV4-2	TRBJ2-3	CASSPGAGGDTDTQYF
TRBV24-1	TRBJ2-2	CATSPTTGELFF
TRBV6-5	TRBJ1-3	CASSSGDSSGNTIYF
TRBV12-3/TRBV12-4	TRBJ1-3	CASTGRQSDPHGGTIYF
TRBV12-3/TRBV12-4	TRBJ2-2	CASSLLGAAGELFF
TRBV7-2	TRBJ2-3	CASGRVSTDTQYF
TRBV7-2	TRBJ1-3	CASSPTGNSGNTIYF
TRBV2	TRBJ2-1	CASPTRDLTSGRSDAYNEQFF
TRBV7-2	TRBJ2-2	CASSPRNRGGGTGELFF
TRBV3-1	TRBJ2-3	CASSQSREWSADTQYF
TRBV20-1	TRBJ1-1	CSAWDSGSTEAFF
TRBV20-1	TRBJ2-1	CSARQGDEQFF
TRBV18	TRBJ2-1	CASSPLGQGVHNEQFF
TRBV19	TRBJ2-7	CASTPSRRTGSSPYEQYF
TRBV7-9	TRBJ2-1	CASSGMGGKYNEQFF
TRBV7-9	TRBJ2-5	CASSFSDETQYF
TRBV4-1	TRBJ2-1	CASSPSGGTSYNEQFF
TRBV21-1	TRBJ1-3	CASSKVDPNTGNTIYF
TRBV6-1	TRBJ1-4	CASGSEGPQEKLFF
TRBV20-1	TRBJ2-5	CSARPIMLEGTQYF
TRBV29-1	TRBJ2-4	CSVKGAGWVKNMQYF
TRBV7-8	TRBJ2-7	CASSLESVSGGYEQYF